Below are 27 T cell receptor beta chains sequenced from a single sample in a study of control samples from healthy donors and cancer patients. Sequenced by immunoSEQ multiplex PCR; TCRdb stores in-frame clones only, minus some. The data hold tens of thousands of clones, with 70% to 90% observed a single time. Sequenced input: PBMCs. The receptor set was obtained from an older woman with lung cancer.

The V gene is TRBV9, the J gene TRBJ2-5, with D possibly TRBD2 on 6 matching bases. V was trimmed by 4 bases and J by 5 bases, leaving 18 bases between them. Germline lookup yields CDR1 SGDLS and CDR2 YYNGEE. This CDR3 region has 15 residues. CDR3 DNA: TGTGCCAGCAGCTATAGGGACTCCCTGGGGGAGACCCAGTACTTC. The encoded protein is CASSYRDSLGETQYF.

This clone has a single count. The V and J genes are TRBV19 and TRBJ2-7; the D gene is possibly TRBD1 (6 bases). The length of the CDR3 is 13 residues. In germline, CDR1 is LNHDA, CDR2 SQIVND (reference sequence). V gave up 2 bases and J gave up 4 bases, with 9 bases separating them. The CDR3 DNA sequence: TGTGCCAGTAGTATATCCAGGGGATACGAGCAGTACTTC. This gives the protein CASSISRGYEQYF.

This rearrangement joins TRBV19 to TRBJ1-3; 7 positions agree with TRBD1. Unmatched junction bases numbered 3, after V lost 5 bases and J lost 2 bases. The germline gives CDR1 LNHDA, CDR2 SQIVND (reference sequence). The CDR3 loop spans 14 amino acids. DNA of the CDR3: TGTGCCAGTAGTGGGACAGCCACTGGAAACACCATATATTTT. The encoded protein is CASSGTATGNTIYF.

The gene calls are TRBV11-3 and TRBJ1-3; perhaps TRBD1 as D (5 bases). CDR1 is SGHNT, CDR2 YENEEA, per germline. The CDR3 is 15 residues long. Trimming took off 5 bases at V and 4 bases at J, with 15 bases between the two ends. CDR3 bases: TGTGCCAGCAGCCCAAGCCCAGGGTCCGGAAACACCATATATTTT. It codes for CASSPSPGSGNTIYF.

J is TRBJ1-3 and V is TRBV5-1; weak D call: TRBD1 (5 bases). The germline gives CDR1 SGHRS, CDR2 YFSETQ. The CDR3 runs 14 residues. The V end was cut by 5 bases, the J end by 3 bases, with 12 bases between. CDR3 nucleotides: TGCGCCAGCAGAAGGGGAGAAGGTGGAAACACCATATATTTT. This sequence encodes CASRRGEGGNTIYF. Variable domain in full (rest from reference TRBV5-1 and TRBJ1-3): KAGVTQTPRYLIKTRGQQVTLSCSPISGHRSVSWYQQTPGQGLQFLFEYFSETQRNKGNFPGRFSGRQFSNSRSEMNVSTLELGDSALYLCASRRGEGGNTIYFGEGSWLTVV.

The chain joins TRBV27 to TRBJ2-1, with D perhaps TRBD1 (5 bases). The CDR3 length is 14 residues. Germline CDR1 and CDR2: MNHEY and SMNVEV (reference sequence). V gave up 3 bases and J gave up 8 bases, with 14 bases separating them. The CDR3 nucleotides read TGTGCCAGCAGTTTTCTCCAGGGAATCGATGAGCAGTTCTTC. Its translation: CASSFLQGIDEQFF.

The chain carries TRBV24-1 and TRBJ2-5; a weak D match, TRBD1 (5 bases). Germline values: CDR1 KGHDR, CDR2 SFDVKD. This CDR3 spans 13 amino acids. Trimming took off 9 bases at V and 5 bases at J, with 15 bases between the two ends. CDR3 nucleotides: TGTGCCACCGGGCAGGGTGAGCGCGAGACCCAGTACTTC. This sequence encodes CATGQGERETQYF.

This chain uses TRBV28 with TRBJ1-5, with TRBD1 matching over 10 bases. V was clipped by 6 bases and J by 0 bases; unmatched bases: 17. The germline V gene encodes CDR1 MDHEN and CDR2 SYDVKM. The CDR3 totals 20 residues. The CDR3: CASSFFRDRGDDRSNQPQHF. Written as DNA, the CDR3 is TGTGCCAGCAGCTTCTTCCGGGACAGGGGCGACGATCGTAGCAATCAGCCCCAGCATTTT.

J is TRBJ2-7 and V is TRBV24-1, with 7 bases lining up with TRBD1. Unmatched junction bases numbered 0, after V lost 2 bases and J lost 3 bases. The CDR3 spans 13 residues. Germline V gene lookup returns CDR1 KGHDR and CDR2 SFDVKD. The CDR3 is CATSDWDSYEQYF. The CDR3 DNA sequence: TGTGCCACCAGTGATTGGGACAGCTACGAGCAGTACTTC.

The CDR3 sequence: CASSGGPSSYNEQFF. CDR3 DNA sequence: TGTGCCAGCAGCGGAGGCCCGAGCTCCTACAATGAGCAGTTCTTC. The chain links TRBV28 to TRBJ2-1, with TRBD2 as a possible D gene (5 bases). The CDR3 contains 15 residues. Germline assignment: CDR1 MDHEN and CDR2 SYDVKM. With 6 bases removed from V and 0 bases from J, the gap between germline ends came to 12 bases.

CDR3 DNA: TGCGCCAGCAGCTTGGATGGGAGAAATCAGCCCCAGCATTTT. Translating gives CASSLDGRNQPQHF. J is TRBJ1-5 and V is TRBV5-1; D gene ambiguous. V was cut by 0 bases and J by 4 bases, with 8 bases left in between. Per the germline V gene, CDR1 is SGHRS and CDR2 is YFSETQ. The CDR3 contains 14 residues.

CDR3: CAISDPGGYQETQYF. Written as DNA, the CDR3 is TGTGCCATCAGTGATCCGGGAGGGTACCAAGAGACCCAGTACTTC. The chain combines TRBV10-3 with TRBJ2-5, with 8 nucleotides matching TRBD2. V was clipped by 3 bases and J by 0 bases; unmatched bases: 3. This CDR3 comprises 15 residues. CDR1 is ENHRY, CDR2 SYGVKD, per germline.

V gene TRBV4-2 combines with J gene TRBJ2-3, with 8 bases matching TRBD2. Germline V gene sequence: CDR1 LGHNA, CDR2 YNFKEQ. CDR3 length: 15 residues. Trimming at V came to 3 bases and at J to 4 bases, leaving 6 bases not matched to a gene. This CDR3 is CASSQTTSGADTQYF. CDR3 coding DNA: TGTGCCAGCAGCCAGACTACTAGCGGCGCAGATACGCAGTATTTT.

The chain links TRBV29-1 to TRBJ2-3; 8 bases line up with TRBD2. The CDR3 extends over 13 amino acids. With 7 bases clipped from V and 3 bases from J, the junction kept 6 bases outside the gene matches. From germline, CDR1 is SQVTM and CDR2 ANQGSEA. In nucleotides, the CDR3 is TGCAGCGCCTCCGGGACTAGAACAGATACGCAGTATTTT. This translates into CSASGTRTDTQYF.

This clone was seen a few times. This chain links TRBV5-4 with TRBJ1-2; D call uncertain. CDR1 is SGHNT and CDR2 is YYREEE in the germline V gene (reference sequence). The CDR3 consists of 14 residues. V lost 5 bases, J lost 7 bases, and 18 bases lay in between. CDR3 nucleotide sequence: TGTGCCAGCAGGGCCCGCGAGGGATCGTTTGGCTACACCTTC. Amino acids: CASRAREGSFGYTF.

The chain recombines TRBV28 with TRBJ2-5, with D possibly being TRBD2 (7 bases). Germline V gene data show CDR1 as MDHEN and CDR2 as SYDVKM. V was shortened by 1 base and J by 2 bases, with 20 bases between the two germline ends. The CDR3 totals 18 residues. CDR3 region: CASSLLGGSQGHQETQYF. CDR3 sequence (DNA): TGTGCCAGCAGTTTATTGGGAGGGAGTCAGGGACATCAAGAGACCCAGTACTTC.

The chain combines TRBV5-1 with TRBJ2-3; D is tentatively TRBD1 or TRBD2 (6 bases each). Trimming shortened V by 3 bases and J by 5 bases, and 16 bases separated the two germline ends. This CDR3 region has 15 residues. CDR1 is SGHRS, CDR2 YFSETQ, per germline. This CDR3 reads CASSSQGGGIDTQYF. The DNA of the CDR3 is TGCGCCAGCAGCTCCCAAGGAGGGGGTATAGATACGCAGTATTTT.

CDR3 amino acids: CATSFEADYEQYF. The DNA of the CDR3 is TGTGCCACCAGCTTTGAGGCGGACTACGAGCAGTACTTC. The V call is TRBV15, the J call TRBJ2-7; D is uncertain. This CDR3 region has 13 residues. The germline V gene has CDR1 LNHNV and CDR2 YYDKDF (reference sequence). V lost 5 bases and J lost 3, with 11 bases in between.

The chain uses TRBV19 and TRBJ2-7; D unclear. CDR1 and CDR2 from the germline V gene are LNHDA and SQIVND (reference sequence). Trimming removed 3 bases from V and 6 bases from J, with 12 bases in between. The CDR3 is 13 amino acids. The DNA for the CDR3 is TGTGCCAGTAGTATGTCCCTTCAAGGCGAGCAGTACTTC. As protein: CASSMSLQGEQYF.

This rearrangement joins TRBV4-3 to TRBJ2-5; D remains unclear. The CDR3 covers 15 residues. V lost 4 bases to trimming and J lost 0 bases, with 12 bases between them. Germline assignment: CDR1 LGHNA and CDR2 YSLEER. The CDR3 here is CASSPSTVDQETQYF. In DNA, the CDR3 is TGCGCCAGCAGCCCTTCAACGGTTGACCAAGAGACCCAGTACTTC.

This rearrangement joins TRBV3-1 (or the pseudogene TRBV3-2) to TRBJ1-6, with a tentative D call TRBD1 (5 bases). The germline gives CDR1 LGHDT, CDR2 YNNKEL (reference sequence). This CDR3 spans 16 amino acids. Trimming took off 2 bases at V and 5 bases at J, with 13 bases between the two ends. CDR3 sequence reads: CASSQSDRRDNSPLHF. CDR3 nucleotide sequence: TGTGCCAGCAGCCAATCTGACAGACGTGATAATTCACCCCTCCACTTT.

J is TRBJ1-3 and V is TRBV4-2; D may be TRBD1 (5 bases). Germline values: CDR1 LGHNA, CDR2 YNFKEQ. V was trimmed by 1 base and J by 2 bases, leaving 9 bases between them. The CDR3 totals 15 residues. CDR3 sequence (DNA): TGTGCCAGCAGCCAAGTTGGGGGGACTGGAAACACCATATATTTT. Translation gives CASSQVGGTGNTIYF.

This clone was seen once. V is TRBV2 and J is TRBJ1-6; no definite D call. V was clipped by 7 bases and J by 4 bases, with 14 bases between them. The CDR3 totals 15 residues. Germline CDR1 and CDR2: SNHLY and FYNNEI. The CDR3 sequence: CASNSDLIYNSPLHF. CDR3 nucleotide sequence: TGTGCCAGCAACTCAGACCTGATTTATAATTCACCCCTCCACTTT.

CDR3 bases: TGTGCCAGCAGCTCACAAGGACTAGTTGTAGGCTACGAGCAGTACTTC. It translates to CASSSQGLVVGYEQYF. This chain uses TRBV13 with TRBJ2-7, with 7 bases matching TRBD2. V lost 4 bases to trimming and J lost 3 bases; unmatched junction nucleotides: 12. The CDR3 spans 16 residues. Per germline, CDR1 PRHDT and CDR2 FYEKMQ (reference sequence).

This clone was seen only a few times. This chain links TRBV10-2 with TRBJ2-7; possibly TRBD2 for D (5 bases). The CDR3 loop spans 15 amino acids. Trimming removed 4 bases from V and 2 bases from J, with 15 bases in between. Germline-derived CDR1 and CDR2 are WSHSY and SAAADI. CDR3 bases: TGCGCCAGCAGTGGTCTCCCCCCCGGGACCTACGAGCAGTACTTC. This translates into CASSGLPPGTYEQYF.

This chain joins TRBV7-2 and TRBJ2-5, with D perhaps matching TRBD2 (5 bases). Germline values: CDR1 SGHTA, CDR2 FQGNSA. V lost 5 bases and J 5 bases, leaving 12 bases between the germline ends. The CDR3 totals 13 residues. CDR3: CASSPKREETQYF. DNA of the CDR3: TGTGCCAGCAGCCCTAAAAGGGAGGAGACCCAGTACTTC.

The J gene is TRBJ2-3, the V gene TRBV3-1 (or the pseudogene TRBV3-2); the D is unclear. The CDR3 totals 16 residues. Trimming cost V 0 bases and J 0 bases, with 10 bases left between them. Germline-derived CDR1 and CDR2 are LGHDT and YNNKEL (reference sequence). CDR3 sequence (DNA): TGTGCCAGCAGCCAAGAATCCGGATCTAGCACAGATACGCAGTATTTT. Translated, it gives CASSQESGSSTDTQYF.